This T cell receptor beta chain appears in the sequencing data of a study of cytomegalovirus exposure and HLA in healthy donors. Across the whole study: Approximately 80 million unique TCRs, all from HLA-typed donors, were included in an early release of the data.

The CDR3 runs 14 residues. In germline, CDR1 is SGHTA, CDR2 FQGTGA. Between the trimmed V and J ends, which lost 6 bases and 4 bases, there was a span of 13 bases. PCR used 60 Vbeta primers and 13 Jbeta primers. The repertoire was sequenced with immunoSEQ multiplex PCR; TCRdb's copy has only in-frame clones and lacks some. The sample has about 37,000 clones; roughly 80% are singletons. With regard to this clone: What it binds is not known.

Study-wide findings and caveats: On later analysis, the bulk of CMV-associated TCR beta chains appeared to be HLA-restricted. A list of 164 TCR beta chains associated with cytomegalovirus was given. Reports indicate that TCR beta sequences accurately predicted the HLA-A and HLA-B alleles of most subjects.

Material: PBMCs. The V call is TRBV7-3, the J call TRBJ2-1; tentative D call: TRBD2 (5 bases). This TCR was sampled from a woman between 40 and 50 years old in good health and CMV-seronegative. CDR3: CASSGGLAYNEQFF. Written as DNA, the CDR3 is TGTGCCAGCAGTGGTGGTCTAGCATACAATGAGCAGTTCTTC.